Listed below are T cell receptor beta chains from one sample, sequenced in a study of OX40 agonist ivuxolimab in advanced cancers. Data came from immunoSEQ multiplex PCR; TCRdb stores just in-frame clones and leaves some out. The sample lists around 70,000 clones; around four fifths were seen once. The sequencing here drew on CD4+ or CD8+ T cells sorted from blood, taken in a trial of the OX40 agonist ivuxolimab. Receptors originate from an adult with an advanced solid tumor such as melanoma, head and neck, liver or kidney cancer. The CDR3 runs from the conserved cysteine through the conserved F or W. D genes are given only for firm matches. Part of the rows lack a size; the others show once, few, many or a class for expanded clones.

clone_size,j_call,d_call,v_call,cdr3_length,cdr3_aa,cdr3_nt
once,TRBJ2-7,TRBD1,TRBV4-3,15,CASSQDRGFRNEQYF,TGCGCCAGCAGCCAGGACAGGGGATTTAGGAACGAGCAGTACTTC
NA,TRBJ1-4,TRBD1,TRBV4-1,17,CASSPGQGATLGEKLFF,TGCGCCAGCAGCCCGGGACAGGGGGCGACGTTGGGAGAAAAACTGTTTTTT
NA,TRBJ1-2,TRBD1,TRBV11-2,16,CASSFAGTGIHYGYTF,TGTGCCAGCAGCTTTGCTGGGACAGGGATCCACTATGGCTACACCTTC
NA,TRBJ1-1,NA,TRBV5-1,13,CASRQGVNTEAFF,TGCGCCAGCAGGCAGGGCGTGAACACTGAAGCTTTCTTT
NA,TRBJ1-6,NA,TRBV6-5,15,CASGEGGHRNSPLHF,TGTGCCAGCGGGGAAGGGGGTCATAGGAATTCACCCCTCCACTTT
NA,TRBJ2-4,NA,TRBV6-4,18,CASSDSKGRGLAKNIQYF,TGTGCCAGCAGTGACTCGAAGGGTAGGGGTTTAGCCAAAAACATTCAGTACTTC
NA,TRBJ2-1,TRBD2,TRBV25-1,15,CASSESSGGADEQFF,TGTGCCAGCAGTGAATCGAGCGGGGGGGCGGATGAGCAGTTCTTC
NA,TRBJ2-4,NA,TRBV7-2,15,CASSSRAIAKNIQYF,TGTGCCAGCAGCTCGAGGGCCATAGCCAAAAACATTCAGTACTTC
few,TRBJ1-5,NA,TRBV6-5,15,CASSREGLGNQPQHF,TGTGCCAGCAGTCGTGAGGGCCTCGGCAATCAGCCCCAGCATTTT
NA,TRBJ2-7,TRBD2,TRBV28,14,CASSGTTPAYEQYF,TGTGCCAGCAGCGGGACTACCCCGGCCTACGAGCAGTACTTC
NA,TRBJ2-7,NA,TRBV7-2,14,CASSLGQPSYEQYF,TGTGCCAGCAGCTTAGGTCAGCCCTCCTACGAGCAGTACTTC
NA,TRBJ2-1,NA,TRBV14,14,CASSQATRDNEQFF,TGTGCCAGCAGCCAAGCCACTAGAGACAATGAGCAGTTCTTC
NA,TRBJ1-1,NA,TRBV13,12,CASSVGGTEAFF,TGTGCCAGCAGCGTAGGGGGGACTGAAGCTTTCTTT
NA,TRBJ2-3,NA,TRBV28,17,CASSFAPGQLNTDTQYF,TGTGCCAGCAGTTTCGCACCCGGACAGTTAAACACAGATACGCAGTATTTT
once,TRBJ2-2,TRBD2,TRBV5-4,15,CASSVGLAGTGELFF,TGTGCCAGCAGCGTTGGACTAGCTGGCACCGGGGAGCTGTTTTTT
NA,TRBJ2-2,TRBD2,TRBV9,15,CASSASGGNHGELFF,TGTGCCAGCAGCGCCAGCGGGGGGAATCACGGGGAGCTGTTTTTT
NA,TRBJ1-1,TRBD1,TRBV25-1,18,CASSAFTPPSGGGTEAFF,TGTGCCAGCAGTGCCTTCACACCACCATCAGGGGGGGGCACTGAAGCTTTCTTT
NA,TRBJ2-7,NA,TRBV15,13,CATSRDPDREQYF,TGTGCCACCAGCAGAGATCCGGACCGGGAGCAGTACTTC
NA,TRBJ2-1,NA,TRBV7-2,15,CASSLEGLSYNEQFF,TGTGCCAGCAGCTTAGAGGGACTTTCCTACAATGAGCAGTTCTTC
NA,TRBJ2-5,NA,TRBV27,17,CASSLTFVVTREETQYF,TGTGCCAGCAGTTTAACGTTTGTAGTGACTAGAGAAGAGACCCAGTACTTC
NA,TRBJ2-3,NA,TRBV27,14,CASSLAFAWDTQYF,TGTGCCAGCAGTTTAGCTTTTGCATGGGATACGCAGTATTTT
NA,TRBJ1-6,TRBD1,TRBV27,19,CASSLAFSGGASYNSPLHF,TGTGCCAGCAGTCTCGCCTTCTCAGGGGGCGCATCCTATAATTCACCCCTCCACTTT
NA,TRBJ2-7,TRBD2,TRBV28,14,CASSSAAGVPLGYF,TGTGCCAGCAGTTCCGCGGCGGGAGTACCCCTTGGTTACTTC
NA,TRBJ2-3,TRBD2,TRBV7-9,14,CASSTGLGSDTQYF,TGTGCCAGCAGCACTGGACTAGGTTCAGATACGCAGTATTTT
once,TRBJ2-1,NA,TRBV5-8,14,CASSLFGGSYEQFF,TGTGCCAGCAGCTTGTTCGGGGGTTCGTATGAGCAGTTCTTC
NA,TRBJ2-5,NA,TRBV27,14,CASRRSGWQETQYF,TGTGCCAGCCGTAGAAGTGGGTGGCAAGAGACCCAGTACTTC
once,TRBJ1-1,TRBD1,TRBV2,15,CASSESRTGSPTAFF,TGTGCCAGCAGTGAATCTCGGACAGGATCGCCTACAGCTTTCTTT
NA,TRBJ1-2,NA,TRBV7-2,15,CASSLGRGLNYGYTF,TGTGCCAGCAGCTTGGGACGTGGGCTAAACTATGGCTACACCTTC
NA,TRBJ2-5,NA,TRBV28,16,CASSDPRKSRQETQYF,TGTGCCAGCAGTGACCCGAGGAAGTCTCGGCAAGAGACCCAGTACTTC
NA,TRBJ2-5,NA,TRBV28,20,CASSFFGNPIFRGPGETQYF,TGTGCCAGCAGTTTTTTTGGTAACCCCATCTTTAGGGGTCCTGGGGAGACCCAGTACTTC
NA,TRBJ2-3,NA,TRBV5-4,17,CASSLVLAGLSTDTQYF,TGTGCCAGCAGCTTGGTTCTGGCAGGGCTTAGCACAGATACGCAGTATTTT